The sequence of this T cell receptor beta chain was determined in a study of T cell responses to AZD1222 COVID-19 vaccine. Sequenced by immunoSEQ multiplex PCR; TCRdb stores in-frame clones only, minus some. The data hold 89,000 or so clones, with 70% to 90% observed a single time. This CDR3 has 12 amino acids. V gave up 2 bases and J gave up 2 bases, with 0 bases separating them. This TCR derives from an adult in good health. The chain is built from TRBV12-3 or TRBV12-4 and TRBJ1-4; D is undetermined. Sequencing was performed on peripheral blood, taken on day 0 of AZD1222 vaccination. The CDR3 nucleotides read TGTGCCAGCAGTTTAACTAATGAAAAACTGTTTTTT. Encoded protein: CASSLTNEKLFF.